One sample yielded the 3 T cell receptor beta chains listed below, sequenced in a study of blood T cells in healthy people across ages (dated by TCRdb to between 2014 and 2016). To prepare the library, 5' RACE was applied. Instrument used: Illumina HiSeq 2500. A second PCR of roughly 6 to 12 cycles was performed with a sample-barcoded 5' primer and a J-beta primer mix. In-frame beta chains were kept once TCRdb had trimmed the public reads at Q25 with fastp and called clones with MiXCR. Under each unique CDR3 protein, matching rows form one entry showing the most common genes and DNA. The sample contains 550,000 to 650,000 distinct CDR3 sequences, about 30% of them found a single time. The ten largest clonotypes hold around 14% of the sample. Input material: blood. The receptors originated from an elderly woman in good health.

The chain recombines TRBV6-6 with TRBJ2-1, with D hard to call. Germline V CDR1 and CDR2: MNHNY, SVGAGI (reference sequence). The CDR3 has 13 amino acids. The V gene lost 5 bases and the J gene lost 3 bases, with 8 bases spanning the gap. Here the CDR3 reads CASSTEIYNEQFF. Here the CDR3 DNA reads TGTGCCAGCAGTACCGAGATCTACAATGAGCAGTTCTTC.

Many counts were recorded for this clonotype. This chain uses TRBV6-2 or TRBV6-3 with TRBJ2-7; D gene uncertain. This CDR3 has 12 residues. Trimming took 7 bases from V and 4 from J, leaving 11 bases between them. Germline lookup yields CDR1 MNHEY and CDR2 SVGEGT. As DNA, the CDR3 is TGTGCCAGCACCACACATGCATACGAGCAGTACTTC. Protein: CASTTHAYEQYF.

Comments on this clonotype: A single base separates this from a much larger clone, so it may be a read error. CDR3 nucleotides: TGCAGTGCAACCCGGGACCTCCTGCACGAGCAGTACTTC. The encoded protein is CSATRDLLHEQYF. This chain connects TRBV20-1 to TRBJ2-4; D could derive from TRBD1 or TRBD2 (5 bases each). The tail of the sequence fits TRBJ2-7 better, so the J call may be wrong. CDR1 is DFQATT, CDR2 SNEGSKA, per germline (reference sequence). The CDR3 loop spans 13 amino acids.